A single T cell receptor beta chain is shown here with its context. Its antigen remains unknown. A read error may produce the germline difference seen at one junction end. This entry comes from a study of tumor and adjacent non-tumor tissue in lung cancer. Turning to the study itself: Patients comprised about a dozen adenocarcinoma, a couple of squamous cell carcinoma and 1 small cell lung cancer. Samples averaged around 3.9 million productive TCRbeta reads each.

The germline V gene has CDR1 MNHEY and CDR2 SVGAGI. CDR3 size: 11 residues. No cell sorting was done before RNA was extracted from the tissue. This non-tumor lung sample came from over 3 cm beyond the tumor edge. Study outcomes and limitations: Higher tumor TCR diversity was associated with shorter survival. Significantly higher TCR diversity was found in tumor than normal lung.

A modified ARM-PCR protocol with three rounds of nested PCR amplified TCRbeta. Using its own MiXCR run on the multiplex PCR reads, TCRdb lists one record per CDR3 protein. The profile covers some 100,000 distinct CDR3 sequences, with about 62% appearing a single time and approximately 18% taken by the ten largest. The sequenced sample was distant non-tumor lung tissue. The chain recombines TRBV6-5 with TRBJ2-3; D gene uncertain. The clonotype was recovered from a man aged 30 to 45 with non-small cell lung cancer. DNA of the CDR3: TGTGTCAGCAGTTACGATTATACGCAGTGTTTT. Translating it yields CVSSYDYTQCF.